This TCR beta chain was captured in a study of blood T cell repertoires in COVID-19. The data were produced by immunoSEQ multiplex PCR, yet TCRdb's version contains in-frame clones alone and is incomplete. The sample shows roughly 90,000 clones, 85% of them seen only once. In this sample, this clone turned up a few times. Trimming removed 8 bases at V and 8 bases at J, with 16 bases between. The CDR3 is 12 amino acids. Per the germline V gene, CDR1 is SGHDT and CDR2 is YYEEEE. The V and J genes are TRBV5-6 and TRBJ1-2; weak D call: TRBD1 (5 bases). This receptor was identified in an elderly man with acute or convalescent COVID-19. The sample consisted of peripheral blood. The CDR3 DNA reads TGTGCCAGTAAAGGGCAGGGATGGGGCTACACCTTC. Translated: CASKGQGWGYTF.